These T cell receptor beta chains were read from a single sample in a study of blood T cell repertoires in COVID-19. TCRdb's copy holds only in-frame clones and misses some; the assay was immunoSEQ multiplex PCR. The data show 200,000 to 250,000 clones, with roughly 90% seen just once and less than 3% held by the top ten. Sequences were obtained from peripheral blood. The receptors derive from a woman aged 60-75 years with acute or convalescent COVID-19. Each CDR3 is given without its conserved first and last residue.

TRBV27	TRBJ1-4	ASSLRTATNEKLF
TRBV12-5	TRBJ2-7	ASGPNRGLIYEQY
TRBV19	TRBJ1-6	ASSSNRGRNSPLH
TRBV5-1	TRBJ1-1	ASSDTGNTEAF
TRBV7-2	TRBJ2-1	ASGYRGGDNEQF
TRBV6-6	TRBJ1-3	ASSYGRGISGNTIY
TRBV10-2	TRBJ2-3	ASRAVAAGDTDTQY
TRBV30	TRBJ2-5	AQTPGTTSQETQY
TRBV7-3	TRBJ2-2	ASSGITGKGGGELF
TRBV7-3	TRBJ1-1	ASSLKGTEAF
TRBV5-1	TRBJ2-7	ASNPAGGNEQY
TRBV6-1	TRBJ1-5	ASSRTGGNQPQH
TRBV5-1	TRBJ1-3	ASRSQTELSGNTIY
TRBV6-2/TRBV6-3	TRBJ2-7	ASSYSSSSGGYEQY
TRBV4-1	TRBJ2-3	ASSQKKRRDTQY
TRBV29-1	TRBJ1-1	SVVYQGRIRTEAF
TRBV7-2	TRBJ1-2	ASSLASAGYYGYT
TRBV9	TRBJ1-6	ASSGGQGLH
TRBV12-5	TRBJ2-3	ASGLVRGSGRLLTQY
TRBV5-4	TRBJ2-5	ASSSSWQETQY
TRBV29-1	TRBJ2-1	SVGTPLRNEQF
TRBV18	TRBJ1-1	ASSPLFQYTEAF
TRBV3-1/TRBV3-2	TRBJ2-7	ASRRRGSYEQY
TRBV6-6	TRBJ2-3	ASSYGTGVNTQY
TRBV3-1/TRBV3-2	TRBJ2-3	ASSQDQSTDTQY
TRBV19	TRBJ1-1	ASSSGGARNTEAF
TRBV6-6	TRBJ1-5	ASSARKTDSNQPQH
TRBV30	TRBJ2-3	AWSVRGFFTSGSTDTQY
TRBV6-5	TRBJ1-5	ASSFYRGPGQPQH
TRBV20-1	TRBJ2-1	SASLGGVRNEQF
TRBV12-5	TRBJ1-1	ASGLGEGNTEAF
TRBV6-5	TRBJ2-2	ASSDGQAGTGELF
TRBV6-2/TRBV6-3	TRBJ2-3	ASSNPSAAGTDTQY
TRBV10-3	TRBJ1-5	AISESEGGQPQH
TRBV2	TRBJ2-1	ASSEMGLAYNEQF
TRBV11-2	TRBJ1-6	ASSLGHRNSPLH
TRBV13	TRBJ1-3	ASSLSSAGNTIY
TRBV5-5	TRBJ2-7	ASSLYTGGSYEQY
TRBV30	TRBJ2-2	AWSEGPSTGELF
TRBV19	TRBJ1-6	ASTVDSSRNSPLH
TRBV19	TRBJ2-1	ASTQSGRNYNEQF
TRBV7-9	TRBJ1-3	AGGLAKDSGNTIY